This TCR beta chain was sequenced in a study of follicular helper T cells after annual influenza vaccination. Assay used: immunoSEQ multiplex PCR; TCRdb lists only in-frame clones, some missing. The sample comprises about 8,300 clones, 80% to 90% of which are singletons, and more than 1% rests with the top ten. Whole-study findings and limits: Just 10-20% of cells analyzed had recovered productive TCRB sequences.

The CDR3 runs to 12 residues. V lost 10 bases and J lost 1, with 10 bases in between. Germline V gene lookup returns CDR1 WNHNN and CDR2 SYGVQD (reference sequence). The sample's time point: 2014-2015 season, pre-vaccination. ICOS+CD38+ and ICOS-CD38- fractions were sorted from non-naive CD4+CXCR5+PD-1+ cells. This clone has more than one count but fewer than ten. Antigen unknown. The sequencing here drew on CXCR5+ CD38- circulating T follicular helper cells from blood, taken on the day of influenza vaccination. The subset: circulating Tfh, non-naive CD4+CXCR5+PD-1+ (ICOS+CD38+ or ICOS-CD38-). The chain carries TRBV10-1 and TRBJ1-1, with D perhaps matching TRBD1 (5 bases). The clonotype originates from an adult who received the influenza vaccine. This chain's CDR3 is CATSDRNTEAFF. CDR3 sequence (DNA): TGCGCCACTTCCGACAGGAACACTGAAGCTTTCTTT.